The source of this T cell receptor (beta chain) is a study of T cells in Graves' hyperthyroidism and ophthalmopathy. General study results and limits: Ophthalmopathy, as predicted by the model, came a median roughly 6.5 months after the prediction. Blood samples included most of the expanded thyroid clonotypes exceeding 0.001.

J lost 8 bases, V lost 3 bases, and 3 bases had no gene match. CDR1 SGHAT and CDR2 FQNNGV come from the germline V gene. The CDR3 runs to 12 residues. This clonotype was picked up many times. Its specificity is unknown. Amplified TCR beta CDR3 regions came from RNA transcripts. First-round RT-PCR of the TCR CDR3 relied on the HTBI primer set. From the multiplex PCR reads, TCRdb called clonotypes with MiXCR, one entry per CDR3 protein. Of hundreds of thousands of distinct CDR3 sequences in the sample, around 15% were seen once. Ophthalmopathy cases met thresholds of Clinical Activity Score at least 3, NOSPECS grade at least 4 and duration under 3 months. Diagnostic decisions used clinical symptoms, serum thyroxine and TRAb, thyroid ultrasound and orbital computed tomography.

This clonotype was sampled from a woman aged 55-70 years with Graves' ophthalmopathy. The specimen was blood. The chain couples TRBV11-2 to TRBJ2-7; 8 nucleotides agree with TRBD1. The CDR3 protein is CASSLDRVQQYF. The DNA for the CDR3 is TGTGCCAGCAGCTTGGACAGGGTCCAGCAGTACTTC.